Following are 14 T cell receptor beta chains from one sample sequenced in a study of shared clonotypes between healthy human individuals. Generated by immunoSEQ multiplex PCR, the TCRdb table keeps only in-frame clones and is missing some. This table has about 680,000 clones, around four fifths appearing once. The sequencing input was memory CD4+ T cells sorted from blood. Subset noted: CD45RA-negative fraction. The receptors here all came from a woman in her 30s in good health.

J is TRBJ2-1 and V is TRBV27; no firm D call. In germline, CDR1 is MNHEY, CDR2 SMNVEV (reference sequence). V was shortened by 5 bases and J by 5 bases, with 16 bases between the two germline ends. The CDR3 length is 15 residues. CDR3 region: CASSGYPLRNNEQFF. The CDR3 region has the DNA TGTGCCAGCAGTGGTTACCCACTCCGAAACAATGAGCAGTTCTTC.

The rearrangement uses TRBV20-1 and TRBJ1-1; tentative D call: TRBD1 (5 bases). The CDR3 length is 11 residues. V lost 5 bases to trimming and J lost 3 bases, with 7 bases between them. The germline V gene has CDR1 DFQATT and CDR2 SNEGSKA (reference sequence). The CDR3 protein is CSALGHTEAFF. For the CDR3, the DNA is TGCAGTGCTTTGGGACACACTGAAGCTTTCTTT.

The rearrangement uses TRBV19 and TRBJ1-1; TRBD1 aligns across 7 bases. Germline loops: CDR1 LNHDA, CDR2 SQIVND (reference sequence). The CDR3 spans 16 residues. Germline trimming cut 3 bases from V and 5 bases from J; bases unmatched to any gene: 12. The CDR3 protein is CASSMRAGGSGTEAFF. In nucleotides, the CDR3 is TGTGCCAGTAGTATGAGGGCAGGGGGTAGTGGGACTGAAGCTTTCTTT.

V gene TRBV28 combines with J gene TRBJ2-7; no clear D. Looked up from germline, CDR1 is MDHEN and CDR2 is SYDVKM. This CDR3 has 14 residues. Trimming cost V 7 bases and J 0 bases, with 13 bases left between them. CDR3 amino acids: CASTFGLSSYEQYF. DNA for the CDR3: TGTGCCAGCACCTTCGGGCTAAGCTCCTACGAGCAGTACTTC.

The rearrangement uses TRBV1 and TRBJ2-1; the table's D call of TRBD2 was not tested on the DNA. TRBV1 is a documented pseudogene. This CDR3 is built from 18 residues. The CDR3 DNA reads as TGCACCAGCAGCCAAGATTTACCAATAGGATTGGGGGGGCATGAGCAGTTCTTC. This gives the protein CTSSQDLPIGLGGHEQFF.

This clone was detected a few times. The gene calls are TRBV19 and TRBJ2-1; D is ambiguous. With 3 bases removed from V and 0 bases from J, the gap between germline ends came to 0 bases. The CDR3 loop spans 12 amino acids. In germline, CDR1 is LNHDA, CDR2 SQIVND (reference sequence). The CDR3, as DNA: TGTGCCAGTAGTATCTCCTACAATGAGCAGTTCTTC. Its translation: CASSISYNEQFF.

The chain employs TRBV11-1 and TRBJ1-5; possible D gene TRBD1, 6 bases. Trimming stripped 5 bases from V and 3 bases from J, with 8 bases between. The germline CDR1 and CDR2 sequences are SGHAT and FQDESV (reference sequence). The CDR3 sequence is 13 residues long. The chain's CDR3 is CASSPGHNQPQHF. The CDR3 region has the DNA TGTGCCAGCAGCCCGGGACACAATCAGCCCCAGCATTTT.

The V and J genes are TRBV7-2 and TRBJ2-2; 9 bases fit TRBD2. Trimming at V came to 2 bases and at J to 0 bases, leaving 1 base not matched to a gene. The V gene's germline CDR1 is SGHTA and CDR2 FQGNSA. The CDR3 runs to 16 residues. The CDR3 protein is CASSLLAGSNTGELFF. The DNA for the CDR3 is TGTGCCAGCAGCTTACTAGCGGGGTCGAACACCGGGGAGCTGTTTTTT. The full variable domain, completed using reference TRBV7-2 and TRBJ2-2, is GAGVSQSPSNKVTEKGKDVELRCDPISGHTALYWYRQSLGQGLEFLIYFQGNSAPDKSGLPSDRFSAERTGGSVSTLTIQRTQQEDSAVYLCASSLLAGSNTGELFFGEGSRLTVL.

The V and J genes are TRBV25-1 and TRBJ2-2; weak D call: TRBD1 (6 bases). Looked up from germline, CDR1 is MGHDK and CDR2 is SYGVNS. The germline V and J ends were trimmed by 4 bases and 7 bases, with 16 bases remaining between them. This CDR3 spans 15 amino acids. CDR3 nucleotides: TGTGCCAGCAGTGGAGAAACAGGGTATAACGGGGAGCTGTTTTTT. Protein sequence: CASSGETGYNGELFF.

The V and J genes are TRBV29-1 and TRBJ1-2; D not resolved. This CDR3 is built from 14 residues. Germline V gene data show CDR1 as SQVTM and CDR2 as ANQGSEA. V lost 7 bases, J lost 3 bases, and 18 bases lay in between. In DNA form, the CDR3 reads TGCAGCGCTGAGAGTGCGGACGCCGACTATGGCTACACCTTC. Protein: CSAESADADYGYTF.

J is TRBJ1-5 and V is TRBV9; D may be TRBD1 (6 bases). The germline V gene encodes CDR1 SGDLS and CDR2 YYNGEE. V was trimmed by 4 bases and J by 9 bases, leaving 14 bases between them. The CDR3 extends over 13 amino acids. For the CDR3, the DNA is TGTGCCAGCAGCAAGGCACAGGGAGGGCCCCAGCATTTT. Translated: CASSKAQGGPQHF.

This clone has only one observation. The V and J genes are TRBV27 and TRBJ2-7, with D perhaps TRBD1 or TRBD2 (5 bases each). Germline V CDR1 and CDR2: MNHEY, SMNVEV (reference sequence). V lost 6 bases, J lost 3 bases, and 15 bases lay in between. The CDR3 is 14 amino acids. CDR3 residues: CASREMGRSYEQYF. Written as DNA, the CDR3 is TGTGCCAGCAGGGAGATGGGACGCAGCTACGAGCAGTACTTC.

The chain couples TRBV19 to TRBJ2-7; TRBD1 or TRBD2 may be the D gene (6 bases each). The germline V gene encodes CDR1 LNHDA and CDR2 SQIVND (reference sequence). CDR3 length equals 14 residues. The germline V and J ends were trimmed by 3 bases and 4 bases, with 13 bases remaining between them. CDR3 protein: CASSISRGGYEQYF. CDR3 DNA: TGTGCCAGTAGTATCAGCAGGGGAGGTTACGAGCAGTACTTC.

The chain employs TRBV19 and TRBJ2-1; 14 positions match TRBD2. Germline loops: CDR1 LNHDA, CDR2 SQIVND (reference sequence). Trimming took 6 bases from V and 10 from J; bases not matched to a gene: 5. The CDR3 has 14 amino acids. The DNA for the CDR3 is TGTGCCAGTAGCAGGACTAGCGGGAGGTACGAGCAGTTCTTC. Its translation is CASSRTSGRYEQFF.